This T cell receptor beta chain emerged from a study of blood T cell repertoires in COVID-19. Study details: PBMCs, B-cell-depleted T cells, or T cells provided the cDNA or gDNA that made up the material.

The study drew participants aged about 18 to 89 years from 20 to 30 US areas. The CDR3 totals 13 residues. Germline loops: CDR1 LGHDT, CDR2 YNNKEL (reference sequence). V was shortened by 2 bases and J by 7 bases, with 9 bases between the two germline ends. For this clone: The same CDR3 also results from other DNA sequences found in this sample.

The assay was immunoSEQ multiplex PCR, and TCRdb's table has in-frame clones only and misses some. There are a few hundred thousand clones in the sample; about 88% occur only once, and roughly 1.4% lies in the top ten. Sequenced input: PBMCs or T cells enriched from blood (not recorded which). This chain joins TRBV3-1 (or the pseudogene TRBV3-2) and TRBJ1-5, with D possibly TRBD1 on 6 matching bases. The TCR was taken from a woman between 18 and 29 years old who had been exposed to COVID-19. CDR3 coding DNA: TGTGCCAGCAGCCAAAGGGGGGGACAGCCCCAGCATTTT. Translating it yields CASSQRGGQPQHF.